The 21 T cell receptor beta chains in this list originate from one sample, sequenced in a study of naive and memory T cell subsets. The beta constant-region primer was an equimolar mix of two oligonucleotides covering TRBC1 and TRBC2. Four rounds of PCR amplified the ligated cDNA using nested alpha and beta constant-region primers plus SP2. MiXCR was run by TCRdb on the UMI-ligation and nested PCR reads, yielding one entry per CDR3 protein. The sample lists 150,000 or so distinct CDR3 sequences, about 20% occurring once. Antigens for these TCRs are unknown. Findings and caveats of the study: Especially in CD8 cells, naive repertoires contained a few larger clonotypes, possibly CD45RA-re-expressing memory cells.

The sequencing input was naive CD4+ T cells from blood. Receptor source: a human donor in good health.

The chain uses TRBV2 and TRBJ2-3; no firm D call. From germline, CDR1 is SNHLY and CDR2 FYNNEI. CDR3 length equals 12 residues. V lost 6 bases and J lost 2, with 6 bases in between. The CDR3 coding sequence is TGTGCCAGCAGCGAGACCACAGATACGCAGTATTTT. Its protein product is CASSETTDTQYF. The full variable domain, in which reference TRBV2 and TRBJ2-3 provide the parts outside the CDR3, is EPEVTQTPSHQVTQMGQEVILRCVPISNHLYFYWYRQILGQKVEFLVSFYNNEISEKSEIFDDQFSVERPDGSNFTLKIRSTKLEDSAMYFCASSETTDTQYFGPGTRLTVL.

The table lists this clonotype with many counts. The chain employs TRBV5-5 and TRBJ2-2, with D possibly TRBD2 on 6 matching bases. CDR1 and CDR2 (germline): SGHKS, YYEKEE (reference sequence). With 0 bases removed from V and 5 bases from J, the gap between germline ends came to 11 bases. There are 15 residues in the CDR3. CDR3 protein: CASSLVEGRTGELFF. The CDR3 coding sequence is TGTGCCAGCAGCTTGGTGGAGGGGAGGACCGGGGAGCTGTTTTTT.

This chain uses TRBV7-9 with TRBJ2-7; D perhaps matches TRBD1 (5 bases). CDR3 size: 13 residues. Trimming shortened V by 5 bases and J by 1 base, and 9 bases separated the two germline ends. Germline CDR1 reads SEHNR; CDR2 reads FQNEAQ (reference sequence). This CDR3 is CASSPRQSYEQYF. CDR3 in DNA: TGTGCCAGCAGCCCCCGACAGTCCTACGAGCAGTACTTC.

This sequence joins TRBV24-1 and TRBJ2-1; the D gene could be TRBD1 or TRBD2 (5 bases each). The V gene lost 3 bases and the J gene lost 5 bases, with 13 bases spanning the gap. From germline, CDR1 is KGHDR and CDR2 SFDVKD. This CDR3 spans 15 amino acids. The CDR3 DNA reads TGTGCCACCAGTGATCCGGGACCAAAGAACAATGAGCAGTTCTTC. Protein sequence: CATSDPGPKNNEQFF.

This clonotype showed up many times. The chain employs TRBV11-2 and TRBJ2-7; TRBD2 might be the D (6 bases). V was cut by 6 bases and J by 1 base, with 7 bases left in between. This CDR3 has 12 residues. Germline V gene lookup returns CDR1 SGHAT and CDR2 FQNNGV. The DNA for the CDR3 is TGTGCCAGCAGGACTAGTTCCTACGAGCAGTACTTC. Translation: CASRTSSYEQYF.

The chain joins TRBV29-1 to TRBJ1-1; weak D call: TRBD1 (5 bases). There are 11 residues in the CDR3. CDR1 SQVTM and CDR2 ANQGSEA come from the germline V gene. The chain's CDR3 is CTGTVNTEAFF. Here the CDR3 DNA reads TGCACCGGGACGGTGAACACTGAAGCTTTCTTT.

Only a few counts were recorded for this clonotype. The CDR3 protein is CASSERDRRNIQYF. The CDR3 DNA reads as TGTGCCAGCAGTGAAAGGGACCGACGAAACATTCAGTACTTC. This rearrangement joins TRBV2 to TRBJ2-4; D might be TRBD1 or TRBD2, each matching 5 bases. The CDR3 has 14 amino acids. Trimming left V 2 bases short and J 6 bases short, with 11 bases between. Germline V gene lookup returns CDR1 SNHLY and CDR2 FYNNEI.

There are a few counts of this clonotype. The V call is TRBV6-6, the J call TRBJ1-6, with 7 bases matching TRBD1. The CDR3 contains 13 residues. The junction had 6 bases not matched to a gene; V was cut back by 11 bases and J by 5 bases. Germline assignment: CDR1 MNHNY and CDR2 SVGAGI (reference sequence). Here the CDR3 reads CASLGQNNSPLHF. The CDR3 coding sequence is TGTGCCTCGCTGGGACAGAATAATTCACCCCTCCACTTT.

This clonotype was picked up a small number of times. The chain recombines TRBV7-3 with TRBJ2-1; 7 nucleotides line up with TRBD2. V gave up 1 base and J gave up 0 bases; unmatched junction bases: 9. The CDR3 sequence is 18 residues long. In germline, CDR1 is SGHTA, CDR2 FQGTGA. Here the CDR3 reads CASSLRGLAESSYNEQFF. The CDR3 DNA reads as TGTGCCAGCAGCTTAAGGGGCCTAGCGGAAAGCTCCTACAATGAGCAGTTCTTC.

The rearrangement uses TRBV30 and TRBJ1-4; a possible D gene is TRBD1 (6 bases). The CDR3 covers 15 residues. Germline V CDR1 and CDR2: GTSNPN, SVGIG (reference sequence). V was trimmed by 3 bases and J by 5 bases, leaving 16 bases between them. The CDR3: CAWSATGLVNEKLFF. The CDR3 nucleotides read TGTGCCTGGAGCGCAACAGGGCTCGTAAATGAAAAACTGTTTTTT.

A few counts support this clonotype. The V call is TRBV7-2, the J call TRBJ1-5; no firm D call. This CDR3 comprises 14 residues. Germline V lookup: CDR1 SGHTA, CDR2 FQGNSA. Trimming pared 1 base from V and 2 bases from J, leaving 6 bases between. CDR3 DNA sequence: TGTGCCAGCAGCTTAGTTTCAGGCAATCAGCCCCAGCATTTT. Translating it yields CASSLVSGNQPQHF.

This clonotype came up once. CDR3 sequence: CASRGQVEQYF. The CDR3 DNA sequence: TGTGCCAGCAGGGGACAGGTTGAGCAGTACTTC. J is TRBJ2-7 and V is TRBV6-5, with TRBD1 matching over 8 bases. The CDR3 length is 11 residues. The V gene's germline CDR1 is MNHEY and CDR2 SVGAGI. V lost 6 bases, J lost 7 bases, and 2 bases stayed unmatched.

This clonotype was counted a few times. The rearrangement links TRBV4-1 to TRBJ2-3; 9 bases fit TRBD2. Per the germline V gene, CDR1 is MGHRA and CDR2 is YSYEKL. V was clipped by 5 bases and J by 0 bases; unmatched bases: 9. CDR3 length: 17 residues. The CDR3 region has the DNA TGCGCCAGCAGCTCCCGAGCGGGAGGCTCCAGCACAGATACGCAGTATTTT. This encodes CASSSRAGGSSTDTQYF.

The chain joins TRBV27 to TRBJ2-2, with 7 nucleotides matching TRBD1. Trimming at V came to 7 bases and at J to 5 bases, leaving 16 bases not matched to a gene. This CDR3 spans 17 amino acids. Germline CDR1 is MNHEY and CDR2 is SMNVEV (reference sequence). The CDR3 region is CASTRFPSGGRTGELFF. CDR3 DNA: TGTGCCAGCACCCGTTTCCCGTCAGGGGGTAGGACCGGGGAGCTGTTTTTT.

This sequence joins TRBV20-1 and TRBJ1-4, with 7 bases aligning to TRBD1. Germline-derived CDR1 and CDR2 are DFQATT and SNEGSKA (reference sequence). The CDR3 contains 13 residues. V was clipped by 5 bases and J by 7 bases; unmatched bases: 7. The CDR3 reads CSADRAASEKLFF. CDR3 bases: TGCAGTGCTGACAGGGCGGCCTCTGAAAAACTGTTTTTT.

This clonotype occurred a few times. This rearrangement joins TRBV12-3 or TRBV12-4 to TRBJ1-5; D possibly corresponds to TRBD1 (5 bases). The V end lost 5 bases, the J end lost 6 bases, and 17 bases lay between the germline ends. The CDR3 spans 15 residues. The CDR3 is CASSTGFGGVQPQHF. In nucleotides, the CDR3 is TGTGCCAGCAGTACAGGATTTGGAGGGGTTCAGCCCCAGCATTTT.

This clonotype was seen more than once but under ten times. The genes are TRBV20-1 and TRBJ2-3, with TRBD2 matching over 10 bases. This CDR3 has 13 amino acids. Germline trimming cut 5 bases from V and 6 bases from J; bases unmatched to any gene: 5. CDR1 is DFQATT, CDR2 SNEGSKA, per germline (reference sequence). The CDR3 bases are TGCAGTGCTCGCCTAGCGGGAGTGGATACGCAGTATTTT. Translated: CSARLAGVDTQYF.

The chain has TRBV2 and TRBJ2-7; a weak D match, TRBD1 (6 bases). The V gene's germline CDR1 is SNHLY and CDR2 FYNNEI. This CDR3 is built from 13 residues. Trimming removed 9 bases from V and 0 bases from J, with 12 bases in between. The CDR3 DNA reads TGTGCCAGTTGCGGACAGAACTCCTACGAGCAGTACTTC. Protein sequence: CASCGQNSYEQYF.

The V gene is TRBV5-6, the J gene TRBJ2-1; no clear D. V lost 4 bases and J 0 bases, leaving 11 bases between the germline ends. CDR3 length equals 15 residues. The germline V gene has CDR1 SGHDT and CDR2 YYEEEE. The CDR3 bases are TGTGCCAGCAGCCGGCGGCATAGCTCCTACAATGAGCAGTTCTTC. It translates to CASSRRHSSYNEQFF.

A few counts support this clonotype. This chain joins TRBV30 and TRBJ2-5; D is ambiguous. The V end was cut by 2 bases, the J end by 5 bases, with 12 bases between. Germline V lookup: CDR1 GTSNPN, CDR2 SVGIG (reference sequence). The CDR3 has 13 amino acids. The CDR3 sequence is CAWSKIIGETQYF. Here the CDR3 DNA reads TGTGCCTGGAGTAAGATCATCGGGGAGACCCAGTACTTC.

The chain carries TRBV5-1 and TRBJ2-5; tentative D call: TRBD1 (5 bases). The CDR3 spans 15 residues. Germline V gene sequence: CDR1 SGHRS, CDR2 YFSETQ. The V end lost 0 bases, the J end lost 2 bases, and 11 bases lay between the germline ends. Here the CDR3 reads CASSLAATAQETQYF. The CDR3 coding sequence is TGCGCCAGCAGCTTGGCAGCGACAGCGCAAGAGACCCAGTACTTC.